This T cell receptor (beta chain) was sequenced during a study of early T cells in non-severe SARS-CoV-2 infection (dated by TCRdb to the early 2020s). About the study as a whole: Because TCR sequencing relied on bulk RNA taken from unsorted whole blood, pairing of alpha and beta chains was not possible.

This clonotype was observed a handful of times. Its antigen remains unidentified. Base qualities are missing; no much larger clone stands one base away. V and J lose 3 bases and 6 bases, and a span of 9 bases separates them. CDR1 is given as ENHRY and CDR2 as SYGVKD, both from the germline V gene. The CDR3 numbers 14 residues from cysteine through phenylalanine. The read is trimmed to its CDR3 DNA, 42 bases read in frame from base 1. This was a case-control study nested in a cohort of healthcare workers in London, UK, who had nasopharyngeal swab PCR tests and blood samples taken every week. Healthcare workers were enrolled in the week of the UK lockdown, from 23 to 31 March 2020, and were followed every week for up to roughly 16 weeks. On the study overall, not on this receptor specifically: VDJdb matching was skewed toward anti-spike CD8 responses and likely underestimated virus-specific expansions, missing private and CD4 specificities.

Library generation was performed with 5' RACE. Sequencing instrument: NextSeq 500. In the TCR library protocol, unique molecular identifiers were attached to individual cDNA molecules to correct for PCR bias and sequencing error. Both TCR alpha and beta chains were sequenced, and tight co-correlation was observed between alpha and beta sequence abundances in each sample. For the original study's pipeline: V gene, J gene and CDR3 annotation of TCR sequences was performed with Decombinator V4. Expanded TCRs were defined as changing significantly between any two time points under a Poisson model with p below 0.0001. TCR abundances were normalised to the total number of TCRs sequenced per sample and expressed as counts per million. TRAV1-2 paired with TRAJ12, TRAJ20 or TRAJ33 defined MAIT TCRs, while TRAV10 paired with TRAJ18 defined iNKT TCRs. VDJdb, accessed 1 November 2021, was searched for CMV, EBV and SARS-CoV-2 annotated TCRs, excluding TCRs annotated for multiple antigens. TCRdb reprocessed the public reads (quality trimming at Q25 with fastp, clone calling with MiXCR) and kept in-frame beta chains. Each entry merges the rows of one CDR3 protein and shows their most common DNA and genes. These V and J calls are TCRdb output, not the study's own analysis. The sample has 85,000 to 100,000 distinct CDR3 sequences on record, approximately 9.9% of them singletons. The ten largest clones capture 4.7% of the sample.

The sequence was collected from an adult who was a healthcare worker with PCR-confirmed SARS-CoV-2 infection or an uninfected control (not recorded which). The rearranged segments are TRBV10-3 and TRBJ1-6; TRBD1 is possibly the D segment (5 matching bases). This material consisted of whole blood, taken at baseline. The DNA reads TGTGCCATCAGTGAAGGGGACGGTAATTCACCCCTCCACTTT. Its protein product is CAISEGDGNSPLHF.